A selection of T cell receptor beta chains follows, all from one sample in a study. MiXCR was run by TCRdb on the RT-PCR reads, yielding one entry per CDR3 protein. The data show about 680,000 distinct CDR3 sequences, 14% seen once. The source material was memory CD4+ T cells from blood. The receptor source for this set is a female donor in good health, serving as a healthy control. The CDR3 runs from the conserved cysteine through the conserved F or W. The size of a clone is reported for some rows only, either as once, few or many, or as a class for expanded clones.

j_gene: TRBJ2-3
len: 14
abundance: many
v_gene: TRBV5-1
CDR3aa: CASSLGQTGDTQYF

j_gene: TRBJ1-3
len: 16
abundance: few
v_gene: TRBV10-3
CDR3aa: CAIRAPGTDSGNTIYF

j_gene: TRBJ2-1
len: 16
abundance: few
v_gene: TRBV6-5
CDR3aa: CASSYFQGQGANEQFF

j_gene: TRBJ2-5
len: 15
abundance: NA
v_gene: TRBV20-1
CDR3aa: CSATRTENEQETQYF

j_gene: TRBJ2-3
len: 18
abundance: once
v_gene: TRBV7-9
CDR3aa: CASSLGLAGGGYTDTQYF

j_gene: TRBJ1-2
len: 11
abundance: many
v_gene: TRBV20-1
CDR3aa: CSGQVPYGYTF

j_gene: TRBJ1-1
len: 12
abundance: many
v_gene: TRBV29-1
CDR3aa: CSVARPNTEAFF

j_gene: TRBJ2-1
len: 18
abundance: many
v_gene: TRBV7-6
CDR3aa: CASSLVEAFRGYYNEQFF

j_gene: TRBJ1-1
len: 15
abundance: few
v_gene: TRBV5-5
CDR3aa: CASSPLGIMNTEAFF

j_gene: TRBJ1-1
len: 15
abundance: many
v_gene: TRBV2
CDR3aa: CASISPGQPNTEAFF

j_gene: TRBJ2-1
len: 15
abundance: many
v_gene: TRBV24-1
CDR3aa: CATSDFTSAGNEQFF

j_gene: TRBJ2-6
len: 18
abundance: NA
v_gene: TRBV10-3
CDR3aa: CAISLTSGDLSGANVLTF